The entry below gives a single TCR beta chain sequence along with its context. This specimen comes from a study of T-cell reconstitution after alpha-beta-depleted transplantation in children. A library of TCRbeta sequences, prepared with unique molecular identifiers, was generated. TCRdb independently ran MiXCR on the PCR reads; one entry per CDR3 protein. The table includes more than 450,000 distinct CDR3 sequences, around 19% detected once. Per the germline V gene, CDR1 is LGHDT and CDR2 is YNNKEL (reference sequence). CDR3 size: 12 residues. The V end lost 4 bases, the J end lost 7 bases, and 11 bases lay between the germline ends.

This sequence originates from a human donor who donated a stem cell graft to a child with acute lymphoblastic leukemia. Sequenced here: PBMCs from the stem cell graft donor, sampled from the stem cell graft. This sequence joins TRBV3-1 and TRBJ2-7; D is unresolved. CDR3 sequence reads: CASSRPEREQYF. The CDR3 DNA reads TGTGCCAGCAGCCGACCTGAACGGGAGCAGTACTTC.